This TCR beta chain was profiled in a study of human T cells and chemical hapten exposure (dated by TCRdb to about 2021). Background for the entire study: For sensitization, 2% DPC in acetone was applied to an approximately 2 cm by approximately 2 cm area of upper inner arm skin. Throughout the study period of about 22 weeks, patients also received therapeutic DPC doses to the scalp every week. Patch testing was performed on the upper back with Finn chambers containing 0.01% DPC, and the patch tests were scored after 6 days according to International Contact Dermatitis Research Group standards. Alopecia areata with under or over 50% scalp involvement, alopecia totalis and alopecia universalis were represented in the patient cohort, which was mostly female. Libraries were combined into a pool for sequencing, and differences in TCR yield between samples came mainly from small differences in library volumes within the pool. The study tracked peripheral blood TCR repertoire changes in vivo during primary and secondary sensitization to the hapten diphenylcyclopropenone (DPC) in alopecia patients. Blood was sampled from patients pre-sensitization (week 0) and at 2, 6 and about 24 weeks after DPC sensitization. Blood for TCR sequencing was provided by twenty-nine alopecia patients at one to four time points (pre-sensitization, 2, 6 and 24 weeks).

This clonotype was seen repeatedly, ten times or more. No cognate antigen has been identified for it. Per-base qualities were not stored, and no clone one base away is much larger. Library prep was done by RACE. Instrument used: NextSeq 500. Library preparation attached unique molecular identifiers to individual cDNA molecules for quantitative, reproducible TCR counting. For every blood RNA sample, sequencing covered both the TCR alpha and TCR beta chains. As for the authors' bioinformatics: A median of approximately 100,000 TCRs per sample was observed, with a range of about 20,000 to 690,600. V, J and CDR3 annotation of the TCR reads was performed with the Decombinator software suite. For PS versus PT1 abundance plots, all samples were subsampled to the same number of TCRs (28,000). TCRs were defined as expanded if absent before sensitization and observed at least eight times at the 2-week time point. In TCRdb, the public reads were trimmed at Q25 with fastp and aligned with MiXCR, with productive beta chains retained. Each entry is one CDR3 protein sequence, shown with its most common DNA and genes. These V and J calls rely on TCRdb rather than the paper's analysis. Present in this sample are tens of thousands of distinct CDR3 sequences, 8% to 10% of which were seen just once. The ten largest clones represent approximately 16% of the sample.

Overall study outcomes, separate from this receptor: Because all patients had alopecia, a presumed autoimmune disease, the immune response of the patients might differ from that of healthy individuals. After repeated subsampling, the strength of the expansion versus patch-test correlation and the threshold at which it became significant changed. DPC sensitization did not change the number of TCRs with a frequency above 1 in 1000, and there was no evidence of changes in global repertoire structure. The number of PT1 expanded TCRs positively correlated with patch test score, significant at thresholds 8, 16 and 32 but not 4. Compared with pre-sensitization or healthy control sets, expanded TCRs formed significantly more large CDR3 similarity clusters, which is consistent with antigen-driven responses.

Taken with the paper, the label for time point translates to: patch test 3, about 24 weeks after DPC sensitization. The treatment or condition label on this specimen signifies: therapeutic diphenylcyclopropenone sensitization with weekly scalp DPC. Blood at each patch-test visit was drawn before the patch test was applied. Patients were eligible if aged 18 to 70, diagnosed with alopecia and judged suitable for DPC therapy, and pregnant patients were excluded. Total RNA was extracted from unfractionated whole blood that had been collected in Tempus Blood RNA tubes. V has 3 bases trimmed and J has 0 bases trimmed; junction bases matching no gene number 5. The CDR3 numbers 16 residues from cysteine through phenylalanine. Only the CDR3 region is kept as DNA, spanning 48 bases read in frame from base 1. CDR1 SGDLS and CDR2 YYNGEE were looked up in the germline V gene.

This TCR came from a woman aged 40 to 50 with alopecia areata. Some clones in this sample may be carry-over from other donors' samples. The V and J genes are TRBV9 and TRBJ2-7; TRBD2 agrees with 11 junctional bases. The sequenced sample was whole blood, obtained in connection with sensitization to the hapten diphenylcyclopropenone (DPC). The bases are TGTGCCAGCAGCGCCCCACTAGCGGGGGACTCCTACGAGCAGTACTTC. Translated, this is CASSAPLAGDSYEQYF.